The text below deals with one TCR beta chain. Its antigen is not known. The record originates from a study of shared clonotypes between healthy human individuals. Study-level points and caveats: Collection of samples was limited to blood; tissue repertoires likely differ. Donors were few, which limited the genetic and exposure-history diversity represented.

The CDR3 is 13 residues long. Trimming took 6 bases from V and 8 from J, leaving 14 bases between them. Germline loops: CDR1 KGHSH, CDR2 LQKENI. The assay was immunoSEQ multiplex PCR, and TCRdb's table has in-frame clones only and misses some. The data contain millions of clones, more than 90% of them singletons. This receptor was identified in a man between 18 and 29 years old in good health. The material sequenced was naive CD4+ T cells sorted from blood. Subset of the sample: CD45RA+ positively selected. The chain links TRBV18 to TRBJ2-1; D gene ambiguous. The CDR3 sequence is CASSTPFGDEQFF. CDR3 nucleotide sequence: TGTGCCAGCTCTACCCCATTTGGTGATGAGCAGTTCTTC.